This T cell receptor beta chain is from a study of beta chain features in type 1 diabetes. This clone was detected a few times. What it binds is not known. Study observations and caveats: Cells carrying high TCR expression could end up over-represented when cDNA is sequenced. Type 1 diabetes patients showed a moderate but significant shortening of TCRB CDR3s in all four CD4+ subsets.

Expressed TCRB transcripts were sequenced because the entire RNA isolate underwent reverse transcription. Some clones are missing from TCRdb's copy, which holds only in-frame ones; the method was immunoSEQ multiplex PCR. The data show about 650,000 clones, under 15% seen once. The clonotype originates from a man aged 25-45 years with type 1 diabetes. Sequenced material: naive CD4+ T cells from blood.

Here the CDR3 reads CASSLDSYQYTF. In nucleotides, the CDR3 is TGTGCCAGCAGTCTGGACAGCTACCAGTACACCTTC. The chain uses TRBV28 and TRBJ1-2; possibly TRBD1 for D (6 bases). Looked up from germline, CDR1 is MDHEN and CDR2 is SYDVKM. CDR3 length equals 12 residues. Trimming removed 5 bases from V and 11 bases from J, with 15 bases in between.